Each of the 31 T cell receptor beta chains below was sequenced from the same sample in a study of T-cell memory formation after mild COVID-19. TCRdb used MiXCR to reprocess the 5' RACE reads, holding one entry per CDR3 protein. The data hold 190,000 or so distinct CDR3 sequences, with more than 25% observed a single time. Sequencing was carried out using PBMCs or a T cell subset sorted from them (not recorded which). Receptors originate from an adult woman who had mild COVID-19 (a few samples of this study predate the infection). Cell type and time point are not known.

This clonotype was seen a few times. V gene TRBV5-5 combines with J gene TRBJ2-7, with D tentatively TRBD1 (5 bases). This CDR3 has 12 residues. The germline V gene has CDR1 SGHKS and CDR2 YYEKEE (reference sequence). Trimming cost V 4 bases and J 6 bases, with 11 bases left between them. CDR3 in DNA: TGTGCCAGCAGCGACCAGGGAACCGAGCAGTACTTC. Its translation: CASSDQGTEQYF.

The chain is built from TRBV4-3 and TRBJ2-1; D may correspond to TRBD1 or TRBD2 (5 bases each). V shed 0 bases and J shed 10 bases, with 13 bases lying between them. The germline gives CDR1 LGHNA, CDR2 YSLEER. The CDR3 contains 14 residues. The CDR3 sequence is CASSQDLGVNEQFF. The CDR3 DNA reads as TGCGCCAGCAGCCAAGATCTGGGGGTCAACGAGCAGTTCTTC.

The genes are TRBV7-8 and TRBJ2-5; 8 nucleotides align to TRBD1. The CDR3 is made up of 13 amino acids. CDR1 is SGHVS, CDR2 FQNEAQ, per germline. The V segment lost 8 bases and the J segment 5 bases; nucleotides outside the gene matches: 7. The CDR3 sequence: CASGQGASETQYF. CDR3 DNA sequence: TGTGCCAGCGGGCAGGGGGCTAGTGAGACCCAGTACTTC.

This clonotype has a handful of counts. The rearrangement joins TRBV7-9 to TRBJ2-7, with 13 bases that match TRBD2. In germline, CDR1 is SEHNR, CDR2 FQNEAQ (reference sequence). V shed 5 bases and J 0 bases; nucleotides not matched to a gene: 1. The CDR3 totals 15 residues. CDR3: CASSGTSGVSYEQYF. In DNA, the CDR3 is TGTGCCAGCAGCGGGACTAGCGGGGTCTCCTACGAGCAGTACTTC.

In its sample, this clonotype was seen a few times. One end of the junction fails to match germline, which may point to a read error. V usage is TRBV3-1 and J usage is TRBJ2-4; 9 nucleotides match TRBD2. This CDR3 is built from 12 residues. Germline CDR1 reads LGHDT; CDR2 reads YNNKEL (reference sequence). In DNA form, the CDR3 reads TGTGCCAGCACCACAAGCGGGGGGCCTCAAAACTTC. This encodes CASTTSGGPQNF.

The chain employs TRBV5-1 and TRBJ1-5; 8 bases line up with TRBD1. Germline V gene data show CDR1 as SGHRS and CDR2 as YFSETQ. V shed 4 bases and J 5 bases; nucleotides not matched to a gene: 8. The CDR3 contains 15 residues. The CDR3 sequence is CASSPRTGIDQPQHF. In DNA, the CDR3 is TGCGCCAGCAGCCCCCGGACAGGGATCGATCAGCCCCAGCATTTT.

The V and J genes are TRBV5-5 and TRBJ1-1; D is perhaps TRBD1 (6 bases). CDR3 length: 16 amino acids. Germline-derived CDR1 and CDR2 are SGHKS and YYEKEE (reference sequence). The V end lost 2 bases, the J end lost 5 bases, and 19 bases lay between the germline ends. This CDR3 reads CASSLARTEKRTEAFF. The CDR3 DNA sequence: TGTGCCAGCAGCTTAGCTAGGACAGAGAAGCGTACTGAAGCTTTCTTT.

The chain has TRBV15 and TRBJ2-7; 10 bases match TRBD2. Germline CDR1 and CDR2: LNHNV and YYDKDF (reference sequence). The CDR3 consists of 17 residues. The ends lost 6 bases at V and 1 base at J; junction bases unmatched: 12. The CDR3 region is CATSSIPLAGLSYEQYF. The CDR3, as DNA: TGTGCCACCAGTAGTATCCCACTAGCGGGGCTGTCCTACGAGCAGTACTTC.

This rearrangement joins TRBV12-3 or TRBV12-4 to TRBJ2-7; D unresolved. The length of the CDR3 is 15 residues. Between the trimmed V and J ends, which lost 0 bases and 2 bases, there was a span of 11 bases. This CDR3 reads CASSLARANPYEQYF. The CDR3 DNA reads as TGTGCCAGCAGTTTAGCGCGAGCGAATCCCTACGAGCAGTACTTC.

V is TRBV7-9 and J is TRBJ2-3, with D perhaps matching TRBD1 or TRBD2 (6 bases each). This CDR3 contains 18 residues. Trimming shortened V by 1 base and J by 3 bases, and 20 bases separated the two germline ends. The germline CDR1 and CDR2 sequences are SEHNR and FQNEAQ (reference sequence). The CDR3 reads CASSLEGGRKVGTDTQYF. For the CDR3, the DNA is TGTGCCAGCAGCTTAGAGGGGGGACGCAAAGTAGGGACAGATACGCAGTATTTT. Combining the CDR3 with reference TRBV7-9 and TRBJ2-3 gives the whole variable domain DTGVSQNPRHKITKRGQNVTFRCDPISEHNRLYWYRQTLGQGPEFLTYFQNEAQLEKSRLLSDRFSAERPKGSFSTLEIQRTEQGDSAMYLCASSLEGGRKVGTDTQYFGPGTRLTVL.

The chain is built from TRBV5-1 and TRBJ2-7; weak D call: TRBD2 (6 bases). V was shortened by 4 bases and J by 3 bases, with 11 bases between the two germline ends. CDR1 and CDR2 from the germline V gene are SGHRS and YFSETQ. CDR3 length equals 13 residues. The CDR3 here is CASSVGTLYEQYF. CDR3 in DNA: TGCGCCAGCAGCGTAGGGACTCTCTACGAGCAGTACTTC.

The J gene is TRBJ1-5, the V gene TRBV12-3 or TRBV12-4; weak D call: TRBD1 (5 bases). This CDR3 contains 14 residues. V lost 6 bases and J lost 5, with 14 bases in between. CDR3 amino acids: CASSGTAGDQPQHF. The CDR3 DNA sequence: TGTGCCAGCAGCGGGACTGCTGGCGATCAGCCCCAGCATTTT.

The V gene is TRBV19, the J gene TRBJ2-3; a possible D gene is TRBD1 (6 bases). Germline V gives CDR1 LNHDA, CDR2 SQIVND (reference sequence). The CDR3 loop spans 15 amino acids. Trimming left V 5 bases short and J 0 bases short, with 12 bases between. The CDR3 spells CASSEQGYSTDTQYF. The CDR3, as DNA: TGTGCCAGTAGTGAACAGGGATATAGCACAGATACGCAGTATTTT.

Of note for this clonotype: At one end the junction does not follow the germline gene, possibly because of a read error. J is TRBJ2-7 and V is TRBV5-1, with a weak D call TRBD1 (5 bases). Germline V CDR1 and CDR2: SGHRS, YFSETQ. The length of the CDR3 is 17 residues. The CDR3 DNA is TGCGCCAGCAGCTTCATATCGATTACAGGCTTCTCCGACGAGCAGTACTTC. This sequence encodes CASSFISITGFSDEQYF.

This clonotype was seen many times. The genes are TRBV29-1 and TRBJ2-3; D call uncertain. The ends were cut back, 3 bases at V and 4 bases at J, with 8 bases in the middle. This CDR3 comprises 12 residues. Germline CDR1 is SQVTM and CDR2 is ANQGSEA. This CDR3 reads CSVDTTSDTQYF. Written as DNA, the CDR3 is TGCAGCGTTGATACCACTTCAGATACGCAGTATTTT.

J is TRBJ2-3 and V is TRBV3-1; D remains ambiguous. This CDR3 spans 14 amino acids. Germline loops: CDR1 LGHDT, CDR2 YNNKEL (reference sequence). Trimming shortened V by 2 bases and J by 1 base, and 7 bases separated the two germline ends. The CDR3, as DNA: TGTGCCAGCAGCCAATCCACAGGCACAGATACGCAGTATTTT. It is translated as CASSQSTGTDTQYF.

The rearrangement uses TRBV4-3 and TRBJ2-1; a possible D gene is TRBD2 (7 bases). The germline V gene encodes CDR1 LGHNA and CDR2 YSLEER. This CDR3 has 16 amino acids. V shed 1 base and J shed 4 bases, with 14 bases lying between them. The DNA of the CDR3 is TGCGCCAGCAGCCAAGTAGGGGGGGAGGGATACAATGAGCAGTTCTTC. Translated, it gives CASSQVGGEGYNEQFF.

This clonotype showed up just a few times. The chain has TRBV19 and TRBJ2-7, with 8 bases aligning to TRBD1. This CDR3 has 14 amino acids. V was clipped by 4 bases and J by 8 bases; unmatched bases: 10. Germline CDR1 reads LNHDA; CDR2 reads SQIVND (reference sequence). The CDR3 sequence is CASSSPATGVKQYF. CDR3 nucleotides: TGTGCCAGTAGTAGCCCGGCGACAGGGGTCAAGCAGTACTTC.

The chain is built from TRBV12-3 or TRBV12-4 and TRBJ2-6; perhaps TRBD1 as D (5 bases). Trimming stripped 5 bases from V and 1 base from J, with 15 bases between. The CDR3 runs 17 residues. In DNA, the CDR3 is TGTGCCAGCAGTCCCCAGGGTTATAGGTCTGGGGCCAACGTCCTGACTTTC. Its translation: CASSPQGYRSGANVLTF.

This clonotype was counted only a few times. The rearrangement links TRBV4-1 to TRBJ2-3; D may be TRBD2 (6 bases). Germline CDR1 reads MGHRA; CDR2 reads YSYEKL. The CDR3 length is 16 residues. The V and J ends lost 1 base and 6 bases respectively, with 17 bases between them. In DNA, the CDR3 is TGCGCCAGCAGCCAAGTGTCCGCTAGCGTCAGGGATACGCAGTATTTT. It encodes CASSQVSASVRDTQYF.

The DNA of the CDR3 is TGTGCCAGCAGCTCAACAGTGGCCGGTCAGCCCCAGCATTTT. Its protein is CASSSTVAGQPQHF. The rearrangement uses TRBV7-9 and TRBJ1-5; D gene unclear. The ends were cut back, 4 bases at V and 6 bases at J, with 13 bases in the middle. CDR3 length equals 14 residues. Germline lookup yields CDR1 SEHNR and CDR2 FQNEAQ (reference sequence).

V and J are TRBV20-1 and TRBJ1-2, with 7 nucleotides matching TRBD1. Germline CDR1 is DFQATT and CDR2 is SNEGSKA (reference sequence). The CDR3 contains 13 residues. V gave up 6 bases and J gave up 4 bases; unmatched junction bases: 8. CDR3 in amino acids: CSAVETGSYGYTF. As DNA, the CDR3 is TGCAGTGCCGTCGAGACAGGGTCCTATGGCTACACCTTC.

This clonotype was counted ten times or more. This chain connects TRBV3-1 to TRBJ1-1; perhaps TRBD1 as D (6 bases). The CDR3 spans 16 residues. Trimming left V 0 bases short and J 0 bases short, with 11 bases between. In germline, CDR1 is LGHDT, CDR2 YNNKEL (reference sequence). CDR3 region: CASSQDWGAMNTEAFF. CDR3 DNA: TGTGCCAGCAGCCAAGATTGGGGGGCAATGAACACTGAAGCTTTCTTT.

The genes are TRBV12-3 or TRBV12-4 and TRBJ1-1, with 10 bases identical to TRBD1. This CDR3 region has 14 residues. V was clipped by 3 bases and J by 8 bases; unmatched bases: 6. CDR3 sequence reads: CASSFRQGAGEAFF. The CDR3 DNA sequence: TGTGCCAGCAGTTTTCGACAGGGGGCTGGGGAAGCTTTCTTT.

This clonotype has more than one count but fewer than ten. The chain uses TRBV20-1 and TRBJ2-3; D may correspond to TRBD1 or TRBD2 (5 bases each). V was trimmed by 0 bases and J by 0 bases, leaving 19 bases between them. In germline, CDR1 is DFQATT, CDR2 SNEGSKA (reference sequence). The length of the CDR3 is 18 residues. The CDR3 sequence: CSARDVGRVLTSTDTQYF. The CDR3 bases are TGCAGTGCTAGAGACGTGGGACGTGTACTCACTAGCACAGATACGCAGTATTTT.

The gene calls are TRBV2 and TRBJ2-3; D is undetermined. V gave up 1 base and J gave up 6 bases, with 8 bases separating them. The CDR3 is 13 amino acids. Germline CDR1 and CDR2: SNHLY and FYNNEI. The CDR3 region has the DNA TGTGCCAGCAGTGAAGGCCCCCGGGATACGCAGTATTTT. This translates into CASSEGPRDTQYF.

This clonotype was counted only a few times. The V and J genes are TRBV12-3 or TRBV12-4 and TRBJ2-2, with D possibly TRBD1 on 6 matching bases. The germline V and J ends were trimmed by 5 bases and 0 bases, with 13 bases remaining between them. CDR3 length equals 16 residues. As DNA, the CDR3 is TGTGCCAGCAGTGGGGGACACTCGTCGAACACCGGGGAGCTGTTTTTT. Amino acid sequence: CASSGGHSSNTGELFF.

This clonotype was recorded a few times. The gene calls are TRBV6-5 and TRBJ2-7; weak D call: TRBD1 (6 bases). This CDR3 is 14 amino acids long. Germline V lookup: CDR1 MNHEY, CDR2 SVGAGI. Trimming stripped 7 bases from V and 3 bases from J, with 16 bases between. CDR3 residues: CASNERGRDYEQYF. The CDR3 nucleotides are TGTGCCAGCAACGAGAGGGGGAGAGACTACGAGCAGTACTTC.

This clonotype was observed a few times. This rearrangement joins TRBV5-8 to TRBJ1-1; D may be TRBD1 (5 bases). Trimming removed 2 bases at V and 1 base at J, with 9 bases between. Germline assignment: CDR1 SGHTS and CDR2 YDEGEE. The length of the CDR3 is 14 residues. CDR3 in DNA: TGTGCCAGCAGCTTAAGGACAACGAACACTGAAGCTTTCTTT. Its protein product is CASSLRTTNTEAFF.

In its sample, this clonotype was seen a few times. The V gene is TRBV10-2, the J gene TRBJ1-1; unclear D gene. V lost 5 bases and J lost 2, with 12 bases in between. Germline V gene sequence: CDR1 WSHSY, CDR2 SAAADI. The CDR3 is 14 residues long. CDR3 sequence (DNA): TGCGCCAGCAGTCCCAATACAGCAAACACTGAAGCTTTCTTT. This gives the protein CASSPNTANTEAFF.

This chain links TRBV20-1 with TRBJ2-2; the match to TRBD1 covers 7 bases. Germline CDR1 reads DFQATT; CDR2 reads SNEGSKA (reference sequence). The CDR3 totals 16 residues. Trimming removed 2 bases from V and 7 bases from J; junction bases left unmatched: 13. CDR3 loop: CSARHPGRGTDGELFF. The DNA for the CDR3 is TGCAGTGCTAGACACCCAGGCAGGGGGACCGACGGGGAGCTGTTTTTT.